Described below is a single TCR beta chain sequence and its context. Being one base from a much bigger clone, this may be a read error. The CDR3 runs 12 residues. Trimming took off 1 base at V and 9 bases at J, with 9 bases between the two ends. In germline, CDR1 is SGHAT, CDR2 FQNNGV. TCRdb re-called the 5' RACE reads with MiXCR, one entry per CDR3 protein. The sample holds about 27,000 distinct CDR3 sequences, about 16% seen once. The data were taken from a study of T-cell memory formation after mild COVID-19. The rearrangement joins TRBV11-2 to TRBJ2-5; D is undetermined. The TCR was taken from an adult who had mild COVID-19 (a few samples of this study predate the infection). Cell type and time point are not known. The material sequenced was PBMCs or a T cell subset sorted from them (not recorded which). Here the CDR3 reads CASSLAFLPQYF. The CDR3 bases are TGTGCCAGCAGCTTAGCTTTTTTGCCCCAGTACTTC.